This TCR beta chain stems from a study of Tregs in tolerant kidney transplant recipients. Recipients received nonmyeloablative bone marrow transplants from related graft donors, with transient mixed chimerism. V lost 5 bases to trimming and J lost 2 bases, with 16 bases between them. This CDR3 has 15 amino acids. Germline assignment: CDR1 SEHNR and CDR2 FQNEAQ (reference sequence). TCRdb keeps only in-frame clones here, not all; method: immunoSEQ multiplex PCR. The sample holds roughly 10,000 clones. Comment on this clone: The CDR3 extends 3 residues past the end of the read, so its final part is completed from the germline J gene.

This TCR derives from a human patient who received a combined kidney and bone marrow transplant. Some of the T cells may derive from the graft donor. This sequence joins TRBV7-9 and TRBJ2-7; D is unclear. The specimen was CD8+ T cells from blood (PBMCs), collected 24 months after the transplant. Here the CDR3 reads CASSAPRSGAYEQYF. The CDR3 DNA, read in part, is TGTGCCAGCAGCGCCCCTAGGTCTGGAGCCTACGAG.